This T cell receptor beta chain was captured in a study of identical twins. This CDR3 spans 15 amino acids. Germline assignment: CDR1 SGHVS and CDR2 FNYEAQ. Trimming took 7 bases from V and 4 from J; bases not matched to a gene: 6. TCRdb redid the calling of the 5' RACE reads with MiXCR, one entry per CDR3 protein. The data contain approximately 690,000 distinct CDR3 sequences, roughly 6% of them singletons. This clonotype was sampled from a man in his late teens or twenties in good health. The chain carries TRBV7-6 and TRBJ2-2, with 10 bases lining up with TRBD2. Sequencing was performed on naive T cells sorted from blood. Here the CDR3 reads CASTGTSDSTGELFF. The CDR3 coding sequence is TGTGCCAGCACCGGGACTAGCGACAGCACCGGGGAGCTGTTTTTT.